Sequencing of this T cell receptor (beta chain) was carried out in a study of T cell responses to AZD1222 COVID-19 vaccine. Investigators merged groups given second doses at roughly 4 or roughly 12 weeks. Assay used: immunoSEQ multiplex PCR; TCRdb lists only in-frame clones, some missing. The sample carries fewer than 150,000 clones, approximately 90% recorded once. Findings of the study overall: Spike-specific TCRs gained breadth and depth after people received two AZD1222 doses.

V lost 10 bases and J 4 bases, leaving 20 bases between the germline ends. CDR3 length: 14 residues. The germline V gene has CDR1 MDHEN and CDR2 SYDVKM. To note about this clone: Its antigen is still unknown.

Material: peripheral blood, obtained 28 days after the second AZD1222 dose. The chain recombines TRBV28 with TRBJ2-7; D perhaps matches TRBD2 (7 bases). The TCR sequence derives from an adult who received the AZD1222 COVID-19 vaccine. The DNA of the CDR3 is TGTGCCACCGTGAGCCCAGGGGAGGGGTACGAGCAGTACTTC. This gives the protein CATVSPGEGYEQYF.